A selection of T cell receptor beta chains follows, all from one sample in a study of OX40 agonist ivuxolimab in advanced cancers. Method: immunoSEQ multiplex PCR; TCRdb's copy keeps in-frame clones and lacks some. This table has over 60,000 clones, around 90% appearing once. The material sequenced was CD4+ or CD8+ T cells sorted from blood, taken in a trial of the OX40 agonist ivuxolimab. Receptors originate from an adult with an advanced solid tumor such as melanoma, head and neck, liver or kidney cancer. CDR3s include the opening cysteine and the closing phenylalanine or tryptophan. Size values are once, few and many counts, or a class for expanded clones, and some rows have none.

TRBJ1-5	NA	TRBV5-4	13	CASSLGQNQPQHF
TRBJ1-2	NA	TRBV5-1	14	CASSLETGNYGYTF
TRBJ1-4	NA	TRBV27	13	CASKDEPNEKLFF
TRBJ1-4	NA	TRBV15	15	CATSRDGVGNEKLFF
TRBJ2-7	NA	TRBV19	15	CASSIDGQGKDEQYF
TRBJ2-1	NA	TRBV30	11	CAWSVYLEQFF
TRBJ2-3	NA	TRBV7-2	15	CASSLETGVVDTQYF
NA	NA	TRBV27	15	CASSKVGLISYEQYF
TRBJ2-5	few	TRBV25-1	13	CASSIGFRETQYF
TRBJ2-2	NA	TRBV5-5	16	CASSPSGTGGTGELFF
TRBJ1-2	NA	TRBV6-1	11	CASGGNYGYTF
TRBJ1-1	NA	TRBV11-2	12	CASSLDGVEAFF
TRBJ1-2	NA	TRBV2	13	CASTTGGNYGYTF
TRBJ2-1	NA	TRBV28	16	CASSKIRDRLNNEQFF
TRBJ2-7	NA	TRBV7-2	16	CASSLMSSGISYEQYF
TRBJ2-1	NA	TRBV15	18	CATSRVLAGGTSYNEQFF
TRBJ2-4	NA	TRBV29-1	14	CSAWDPNAKNIQYF
TRBJ1-6	few	TRBV7-9	14	CASSSGTYNSPLHF
TRBJ2-6	NA	TRBV5-1	15	CASSLDGSGANVLTF
TRBJ2-1	NA	TRBV30	12	CAWGKRDNEQFF
TRBJ2-2	NA	TRBV14	15	CASSLGPWNTGELFF
TRBJ2-7	NA	TRBV30	16	CAWRRGLTGESYEQYF
TRBJ1-2	NA	TRBV7-9	15	CASSLSPTGIYGYTF
TRBJ2-3	NA	TRBV2	14	CASSEVAATDTQYF
TRBJ2-5	NA	TRBV6-5	13	CASSPDWEDTQYF
TRBJ1-5	NA	TRBV18	17	CASSPRAGEGSNQPQHF
TRBJ1-2	NA	TRBV18	13	CASSPQGPYGYTF
TRBJ2-5	NA	TRBV14	11	CASSQAETQYF
TRBJ2-2	NA	TRBV7-9	14	CASSSQGNTGELFF
TRBJ2-7	NA	TRBV27	17	CASSQVSTGGPSYEQYF
TRBJ2-5	once	TRBV2	17	CASSQFLAGAAQETQYF
TRBJ1-1	NA	TRBV18	12	CASSPAGTEAFF
TRBJ1-2	NA	TRBV6-5	13	CASSTEGVYGYTF
TRBJ1-2	NA	TRBV6-6	13	CASSYGTNYGYTF
TRBJ1-4	NA	TRBV5-6	17	CASSAQAQGWSYEKLFF
TRBJ2-3	NA	TRBV5-1	16	CASSLGTSGGSDTQYF
TRBJ1-1	NA	TRBV11-2	13	CASTGTMNTEAFF
TRBJ2-7	NA	TRBV5-5	12	CASSLRAYEQYF
TRBJ1-5	NA	TRBV11-2	14	CASSFGTDNQPQHF
TRBJ1-1	NA	TRBV7-2	15	CASSLSGRANTEAFF
NA	NA	TRBV7-8	14	CASSSGQGFNEQYF
TRBJ1-4	NA	TRBV6-1	15	CASSFRQGALEKLFF
TRBJ2-5	NA	TRBV11-2	14	CASSLGGIGETQYF
TRBJ1-4	few	TRBV4-2	20	CASSQDRGSPQAATNEKLFF
TRBJ1-1	NA	TRBV5-4	15	CASDPDGGLGTEAFF
TRBJ2-5	NA	TRBV30	12	CAWMVGGETQYF
TRBJ1-2	few	TRBV6-1	14	CASSEYGSNYGYTF
TRBJ2-1	NA	TRBV6-4	15	CASSPQRGAYNEQFF
TRBJ1-1	few	TRBV2	15	CASSDGTALNTEAFF
TRBJ2-1	NA	TRBV14	13	CASNDRMGNEQFF